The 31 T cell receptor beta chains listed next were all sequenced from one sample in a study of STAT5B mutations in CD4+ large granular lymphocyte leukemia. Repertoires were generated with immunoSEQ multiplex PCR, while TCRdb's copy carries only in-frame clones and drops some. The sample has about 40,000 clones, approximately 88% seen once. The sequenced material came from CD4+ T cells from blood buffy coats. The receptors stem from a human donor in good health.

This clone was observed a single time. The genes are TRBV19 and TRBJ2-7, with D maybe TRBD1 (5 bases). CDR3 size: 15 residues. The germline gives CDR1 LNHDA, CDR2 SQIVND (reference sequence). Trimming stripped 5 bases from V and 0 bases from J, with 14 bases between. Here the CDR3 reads CASSDSQGFSYEQYF. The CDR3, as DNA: TGTGCCAGTAGTGATTCGCAGGGATTCTCCTACGAGCAGTACTTC.

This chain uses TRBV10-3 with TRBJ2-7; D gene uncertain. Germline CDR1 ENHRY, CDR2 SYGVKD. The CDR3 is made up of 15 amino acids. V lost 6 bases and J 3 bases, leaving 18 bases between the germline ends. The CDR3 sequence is CAIRNTNLANYEQYF. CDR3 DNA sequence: TGTGCCATCAGGAATACTAACTTGGCAAACTACGAGCAGTACTTC.

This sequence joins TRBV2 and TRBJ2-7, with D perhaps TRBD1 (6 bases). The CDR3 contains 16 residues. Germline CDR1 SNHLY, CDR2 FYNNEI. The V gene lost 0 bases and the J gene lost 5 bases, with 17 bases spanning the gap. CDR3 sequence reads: CASSEALGQGSHEQYF. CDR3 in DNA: TGTGCCAGCAGTGAAGCTCTAGGCCAGGGGAGTCACGAGCAGTACTTC.

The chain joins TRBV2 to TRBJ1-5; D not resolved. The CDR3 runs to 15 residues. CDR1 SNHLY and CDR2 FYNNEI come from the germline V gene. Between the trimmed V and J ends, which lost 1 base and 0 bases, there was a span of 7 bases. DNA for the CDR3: TGTGCCAGCAGTGAAGAGGGCAGTAGCAATCAGCCCCAGCATTTT. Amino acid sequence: CASSEEGSSNQPQHF.

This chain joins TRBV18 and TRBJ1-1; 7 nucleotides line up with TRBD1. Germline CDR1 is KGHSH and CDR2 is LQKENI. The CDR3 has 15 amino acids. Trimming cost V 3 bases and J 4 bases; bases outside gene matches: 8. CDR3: CASSPREGAGTEAFF. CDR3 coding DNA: TGTGCCAGCTCACCTCGAGAGGGGGCGGGCACTGAAGCTTTCTTT.

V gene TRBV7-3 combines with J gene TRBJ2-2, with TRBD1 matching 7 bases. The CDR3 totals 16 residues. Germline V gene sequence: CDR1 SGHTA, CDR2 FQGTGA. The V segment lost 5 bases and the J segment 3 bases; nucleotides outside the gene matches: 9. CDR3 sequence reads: CASSPYTGVHTGELFF. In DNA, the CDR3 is TGTGCCAGCAGCCCATATACAGGGGTACACACCGGGGAGCTGTTTTTT.

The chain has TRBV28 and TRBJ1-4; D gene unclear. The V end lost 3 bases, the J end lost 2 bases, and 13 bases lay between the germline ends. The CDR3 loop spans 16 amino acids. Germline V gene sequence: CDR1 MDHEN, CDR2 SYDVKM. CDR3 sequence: CASSFSGMGTNEKLFF. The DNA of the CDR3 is TGTGCCAGCAGTTTCTCGGGGATGGGGACTAATGAAAAACTGTTTTTT. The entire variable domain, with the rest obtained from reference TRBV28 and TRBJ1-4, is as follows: DVKVTQSSRYLVKRTGEKVFLECVQDMDHENMFWYRQDPGLGLRLIYFSYDVKMKEKGDIPEGYSVSREKKERFSLILESASTNQTSMYLCASSFSGMGTNEKLFFGSGTQLSVL.

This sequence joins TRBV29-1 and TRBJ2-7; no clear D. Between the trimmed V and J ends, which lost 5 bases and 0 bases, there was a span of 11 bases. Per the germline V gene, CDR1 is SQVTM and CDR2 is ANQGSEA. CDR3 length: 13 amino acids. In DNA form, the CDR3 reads TGCAGCGTTTTGGTAAGGGTCTCCTACGAGCAGTACTTC. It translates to CSVLVRVSYEQYF.

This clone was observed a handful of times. The CDR3 DNA follows: TGTGCCAGCAGCTTGGGAATGGGACTGGAGCAGTTCTTC. As protein: CASSLGMGLEQFF. The gene calls are TRBV7-3 and TRBJ2-1; D is possibly TRBD2 (6 bases). The germline V gene has CDR1 SGHTA and CDR2 FQGTGA. With 3 bases removed from V and 10 bases from J, the gap between germline ends came to 13 bases. CDR3 length: 13 amino acids.

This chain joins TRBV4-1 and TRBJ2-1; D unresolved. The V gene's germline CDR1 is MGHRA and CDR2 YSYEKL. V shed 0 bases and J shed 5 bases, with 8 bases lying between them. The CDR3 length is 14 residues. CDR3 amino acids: CASSQDYLDNEQFF. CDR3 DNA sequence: TGCGCCAGCAGCCAAGATTACCTAGACAATGAGCAGTTCTTC.

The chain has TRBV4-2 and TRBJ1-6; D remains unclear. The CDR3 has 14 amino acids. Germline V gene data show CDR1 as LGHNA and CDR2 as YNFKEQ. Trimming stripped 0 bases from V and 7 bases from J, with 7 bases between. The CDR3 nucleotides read TGTGCCAGCAGCCAAGACAGAAGAAATTCACCCCTCCACTTT. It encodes CASSQDRRNSPLHF.

CDR3 protein: CASSQDLAGGGDTQYF. The CDR3 coding sequence is TGTGCCAGCAGCCAAGATTTGGCGGGGGGAGGGGATACGCAGTATTTT. The V call is TRBV4-2, the J call TRBJ2-3; 8 positions match TRBD2. The V gene end was trimmed by 0 bases and the J gene end by 6 bases; junction bases not matched to a gene: 8. The CDR3 consists of 16 residues. CDR1 is LGHNA and CDR2 is YNFKEQ in the germline V gene.

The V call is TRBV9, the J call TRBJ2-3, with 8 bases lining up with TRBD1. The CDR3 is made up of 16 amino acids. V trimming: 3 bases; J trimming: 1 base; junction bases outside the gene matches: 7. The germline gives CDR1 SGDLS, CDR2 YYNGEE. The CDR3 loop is CASSARPGQGTDTQYF. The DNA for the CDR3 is TGTGCCAGCAGCGCCAGACCGGGACAGGGCACAGATACGCAGTATTTT.

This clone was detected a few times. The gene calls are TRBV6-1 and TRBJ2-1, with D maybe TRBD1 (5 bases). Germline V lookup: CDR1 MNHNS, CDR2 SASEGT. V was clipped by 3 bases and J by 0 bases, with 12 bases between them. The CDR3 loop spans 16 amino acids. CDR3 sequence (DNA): TGTGCCAGCAGTGATCGACAGATTAGCTCCTACAATGAGCAGTTCTTC. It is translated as CASSDRQISSYNEQFF.

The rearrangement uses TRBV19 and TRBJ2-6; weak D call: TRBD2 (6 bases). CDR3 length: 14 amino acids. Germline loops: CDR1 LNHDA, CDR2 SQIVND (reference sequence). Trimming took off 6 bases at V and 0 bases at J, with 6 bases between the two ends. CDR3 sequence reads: CASSGGSGANVLTF. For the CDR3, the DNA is TGTGCCAGTAGCGGGGGCTCTGGGGCCAACGTCCTGACTTTC.

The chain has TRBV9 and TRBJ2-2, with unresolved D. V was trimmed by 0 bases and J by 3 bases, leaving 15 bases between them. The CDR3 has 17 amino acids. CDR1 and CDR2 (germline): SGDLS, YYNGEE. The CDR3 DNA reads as TGTGCCAGCAGCGTAGTTGCGTCTTCTGATCACACCGGGGAGCTGTTTTTT. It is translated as CASSVVASSDHTGELFF.

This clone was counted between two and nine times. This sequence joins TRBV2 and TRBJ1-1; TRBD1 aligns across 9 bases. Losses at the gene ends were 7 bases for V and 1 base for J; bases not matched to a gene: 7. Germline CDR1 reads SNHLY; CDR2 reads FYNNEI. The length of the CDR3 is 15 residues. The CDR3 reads CASIQDRGRNTEAFF. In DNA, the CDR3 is TGTGCCAGCATCCAGGACAGGGGACGGAACACTGAAGCTTTCTTT.

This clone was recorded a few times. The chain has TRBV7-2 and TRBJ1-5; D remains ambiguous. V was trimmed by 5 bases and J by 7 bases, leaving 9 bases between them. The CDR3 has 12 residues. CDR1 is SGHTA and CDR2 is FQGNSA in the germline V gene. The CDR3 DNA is TGTGCCAGCAGCAACCCCAAACAGCCCCAGCATTTT. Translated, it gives CASSNPKQPQHF. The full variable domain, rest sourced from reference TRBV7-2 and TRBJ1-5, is GAGVSQSPSNKVTEKGKDVELRCDPISGHTALYWYRQSLGQGLEFLIYFQGNSAPDKSGLPSDRFSAERTGGSVSTLTIQRTQQEDSAVYLCASSNPKQPQHFGDGTRLSIL.

Here the CDR3 reads CASSLGGTQGIYEQYF. Here the CDR3 DNA reads TGTGCCAGCAGCTTAGGAGGCACACAGGGGATATACGAGCAGTACTTC. This sequence joins TRBV5-4 and TRBJ2-7; 7 bases map to TRBD1. CDR3 length equals 16 residues. Germline trimming cut 2 bases from V and 4 bases from J; bases unmatched to any gene: 12. In germline, CDR1 is SGHNT, CDR2 YYREEE (reference sequence). Complete variable domain (other parts from reference TRBV5-4 and TRBJ2-7): ETGVTQSPTHLIKTRGQQVTLRCSSQSGHNTVSWYQQALGQGPQFIFQYYREEENGRGNFPPRFSGLQFPNYSSELNVNALELDDSALYLCASSLGGTQGIYEQYFGPGTRLTVT.

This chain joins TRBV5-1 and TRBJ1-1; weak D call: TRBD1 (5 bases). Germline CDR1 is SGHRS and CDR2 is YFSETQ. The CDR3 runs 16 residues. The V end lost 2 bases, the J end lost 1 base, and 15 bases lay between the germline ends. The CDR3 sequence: CASSLRGEVRNTEAFF. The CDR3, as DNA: TGCGCCAGCAGCTTACGGGGGGAAGTACGGAACACTGAAGCTTTCTTT.

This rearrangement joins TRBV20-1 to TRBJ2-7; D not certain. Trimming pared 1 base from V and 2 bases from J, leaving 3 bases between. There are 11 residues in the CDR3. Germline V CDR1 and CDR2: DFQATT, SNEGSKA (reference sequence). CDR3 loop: CSARGTYEQYF. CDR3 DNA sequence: TGCAGTGCTAGAGGTACCTACGAGCAGTACTTC.

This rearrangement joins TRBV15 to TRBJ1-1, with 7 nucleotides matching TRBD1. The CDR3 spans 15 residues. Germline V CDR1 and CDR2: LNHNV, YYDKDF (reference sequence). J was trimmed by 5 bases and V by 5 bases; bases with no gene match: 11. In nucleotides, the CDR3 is TGTGCCACCAGCGGCGACAGGGTCTCGGGAACTGAAGCTTTCTTT. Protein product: CATSGDRVSGTEAFF.

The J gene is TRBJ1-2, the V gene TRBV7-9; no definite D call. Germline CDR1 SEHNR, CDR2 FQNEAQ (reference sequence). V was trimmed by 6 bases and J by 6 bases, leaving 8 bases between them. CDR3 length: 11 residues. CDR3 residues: CASSPANGYTF. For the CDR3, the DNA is TGTGCCAGCAGTCCAGCAAATGGCTACACCTTC.

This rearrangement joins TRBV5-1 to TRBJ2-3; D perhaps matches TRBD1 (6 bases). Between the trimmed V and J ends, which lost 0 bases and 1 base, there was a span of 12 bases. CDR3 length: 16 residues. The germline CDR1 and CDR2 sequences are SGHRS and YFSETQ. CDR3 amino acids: CASSLVLRQGTDTQYF. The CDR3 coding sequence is TGCGCCAGCAGCTTGGTTTTGAGACAGGGCACAGATACGCAGTATTTT.

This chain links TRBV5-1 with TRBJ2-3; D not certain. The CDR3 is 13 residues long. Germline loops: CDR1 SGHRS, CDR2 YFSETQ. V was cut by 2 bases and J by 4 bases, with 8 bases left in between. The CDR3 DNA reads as TGCGCCAGCAGCTTAGACGAACCAGATACGCAGTATTTT. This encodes CASSLDEPDTQYF.

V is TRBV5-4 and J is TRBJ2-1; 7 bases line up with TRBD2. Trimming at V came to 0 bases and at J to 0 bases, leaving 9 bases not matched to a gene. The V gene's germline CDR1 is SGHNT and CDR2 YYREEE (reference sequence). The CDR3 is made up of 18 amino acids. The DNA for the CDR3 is TGTGCCAGCAGCTTGGGCAGCGGGACCGGCGCCTCCTACAATGAGCAGTTCTTC. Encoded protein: CASSLGSGTGASYNEQFF.

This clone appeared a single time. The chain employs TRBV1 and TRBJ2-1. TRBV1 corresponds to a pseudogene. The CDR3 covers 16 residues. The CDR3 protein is CTSSQDLDPHYNEQFF. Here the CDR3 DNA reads TGCACCAGCAGCCAAGATCTTGACCCGCACTACAATGAGCAGTTCTTC.

This CDR3 reads CASTPGQNYNEQFF. In DNA form, the CDR3 reads TGTGCCAGCACCCCGGGACAGAACTACAATGAGCAGTTCTTC. The chain recombines TRBV25-1 with TRBJ2-1; 7 nucleotides line up with TRBD1. CDR3 size: 14 residues. J lost 3 bases, V lost 7 bases, and 6 bases had no gene match. Per germline, CDR1 MGHDK and CDR2 SYGVNS.

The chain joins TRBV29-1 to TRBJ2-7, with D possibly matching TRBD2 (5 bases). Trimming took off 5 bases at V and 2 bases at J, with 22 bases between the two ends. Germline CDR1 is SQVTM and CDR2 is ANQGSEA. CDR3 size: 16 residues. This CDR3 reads CSVLGTEALGTYEQYF. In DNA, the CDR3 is TGCAGCGTTCTGGGAACGGAGGCTCTGGGAACCTACGAGCAGTACTTC.

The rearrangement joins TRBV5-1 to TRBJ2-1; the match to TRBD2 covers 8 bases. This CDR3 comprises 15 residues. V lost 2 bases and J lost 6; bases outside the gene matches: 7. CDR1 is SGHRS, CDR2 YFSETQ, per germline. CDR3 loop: CASSFVSTSANEQFF. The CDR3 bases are TGCGCCAGCAGCTTTGTGTCGACTAGCGCCAATGAGCAGTTCTTC. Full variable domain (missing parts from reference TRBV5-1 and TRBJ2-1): KAGVTQTPRYLIKTRGQQVTLSCSPISGHRSVSWYQQTPGQGLQFLFEYFSETQRNKGNFPGRFSGRQFSNSRSEMNVSTLELGDSALYLCASSFVSTSANEQFFGPGTRLTVL.

The DNA of the CDR3 is TGTGCCAGCAGTGTTGTCGGGGGGAGCACTGAAGCTTTCTTT. Translating it yields CASSVVGGSTEAFF. The V and J genes are TRBV6-1 and TRBJ1-1, with D possibly being TRBD1 (5 bases). Per germline, CDR1 MNHNS and CDR2 SASEGT. The CDR3 spans 14 residues. Trimming took off 4 bases at V and 4 bases at J, with 13 bases between the two ends.